The 28 T cell receptor beta chains reported below all come from one sample, sequenced in a study of T cell responses to AZD1222 COVID-19 vaccine. Sequencing used immunoSEQ multiplex PCR; TCRdb keeps in-frame clones, though not all of them. The sample lists under 130,000 clones, around 92% seen once, with less than 55% in the top ten. Sequenced here: peripheral blood, sampled on day 0 of AZD1222 vaccination. All receptors derive from an adult in good health.

This chain joins TRBV5-1 and TRBJ2-3; 10 bases align to TRBD1. J was trimmed by 4 bases and V by 6 bases; bases with no gene match: 5. This CDR3 contains 14 residues. Germline lookup yields CDR1 SGHRS and CDR2 YFSETQ. In nucleotides, the CDR3 is TGCGCCAGCAACCCGACAGGGGGCGCAGATACGCAGTATTTT. Encoded protein: CASNPTGGADTQYF.

V and J are TRBV3-1 (or the pseudogene TRBV3-2) and TRBJ2-6, with TRBD1 identical over 8 bases. Unmatched junction bases numbered 1, after V lost 4 bases and J lost 2 bases. The germline V gene encodes CDR1 LGHDT and CDR2 YNNKEL (reference sequence). This CDR3 has 15 amino acids. CDR3: CASSLQGAGANVLTF. Written as DNA, the CDR3 is TGTGCCAGCAGCCTACAGGGGGCTGGGGCCAACGTCCTGACTTTC.

The J gene is TRBJ2-2, the V gene TRBV28, with TRBD2 as a possible D gene (5 bases). V was shortened by 4 bases and J by 7 bases, with 16 bases between the two germline ends. Germline V gene data show CDR1 as MDHEN and CDR2 as SYDVKM. CDR3 size: 15 residues. The CDR3 DNA sequence: TGTGCCAGCAGTTCTCTGCGGACTCGTGACGGGGAGCTGTTTTTT. Translation gives CASSSLRTRDGELFF.

This clone has only one observation. The CDR3 sequence: CASSQVGGGTEAFF. The CDR3 DNA is TGCGCCAGCAGCCAAGTGGGGGGGGGAACTGAAGCTTTCTTT. The V call is TRBV4-3, the J call TRBJ1-1; D is perhaps TRBD1 (5 bases). Trimming took off 1 base at V and 5 bases at J, with 11 bases between the two ends. The CDR3 is 14 residues long. CDR1 and CDR2 (germline): LGHNA, YSLEER.

The DNA of the CDR3 is TGCGCCAGCAGCTCCTCGGTATTAGAGACCCAGTACTTC. This encodes CASSSSVLETQYF. The V gene is TRBV5-1, the J gene TRBJ2-5, with D unclear. The CDR3 spans 13 residues. Trimming took off 3 bases at V and 4 bases at J, with 10 bases between the two ends. Looked up from germline, CDR1 is SGHRS and CDR2 is YFSETQ.

The chain combines TRBV19 with TRBJ1-6; 10 nucleotides align to TRBD1. Germline CDR1 is LNHDA and CDR2 is SQIVND (reference sequence). This CDR3 has 14 residues. With 7 bases clipped from V and 9 bases from J, the junction kept 6 bases outside the gene matches. The CDR3 DNA follows: TGTGCCAGTACCGCGGGACAGGGGTTTTCACCCCTCCACTTT. As protein: CASTAGQGFSPLHF.

The rearrangement links TRBV9 to TRBJ1-2, with unresolved D. CDR3 length: 13 residues. Germline CDR1 reads SGDLS; CDR2 reads YYNGEE. The V and J ends lost 0 bases and 7 bases respectively, with 10 bases between them. In DNA form, the CDR3 reads TGTGCCAGCAGCGTAGAAGATCGCGGTGGCTACACCTTC. Encoded protein: CASSVEDRGGYTF.

The chain recombines TRBV30 with TRBJ2-7; 10 nucleotides align to TRBD2. Looked up from germline, CDR1 is GTSNPN and CDR2 is SVGIG (reference sequence). The junction had 12 bases not matched to a gene; V was cut back by 2 bases and J by 5 bases. This CDR3 has 16 residues. The CDR3, as DNA: TGTGCCTGGAGTCTCCTCTTAGCGGGAGGTAGCGACGAGCAGTACTTC. Encoded protein: CAWSLLLAGGSDEQYF.

CDR3 residues: CASSSNRRDTLYGYTF. The DNA of the CDR3 is TGTGCCAGCAGTTCCAACCGACGGGACACGCTTTATGGCTACACCTTC. The genes are TRBV6-2 or TRBV6-3 and TRBJ1-2; TRBD1 might be the D (6 bases). The CDR3 runs 16 residues. V was pared by 4 bases and J by 5 bases, with 20 bases between. Germline V gene data show CDR1 as MNHEY and CDR2 as SVGEGT.

This clone showed up just once. J is TRBJ2-1 and V is TRBV14, with 14 bases aligning to TRBD2. The CDR3 totals 18 residues. Germline V gene sequence: CDR1 SGHDN, CDR2 FVKESK. With V trimmed by 0 bases and J by 3 bases, 4 bases remained unmatched. Written as DNA, the CDR3 is TGTGCCAGCAGCCAAGATAGGACTAGCGGGAGGCTCTACAATGAGCAGTTCTTC. Protein product: CASSQDRTSGRLYNEQFF.

This sequence joins TRBV21-1 and TRBJ2-7; TRBD1 is the table's D call, not checked against the DNA. TRBV21-1 is a documented pseudogene. This CDR3 is built from 14 residues. DNA of the CDR3: TGTGCCAGCAGCAAAGAAGACAGACCCTACGAGCAGTACTTC. This translates into CASSKEDRPYEQYF.

V is TRBV19 and J is TRBJ1-6; TRBD1 matches 7 bases. V lost 6 bases to trimming and J lost 6 bases; unmatched junction nucleotides: 5. The CDR3 contains 14 residues. Looked up from germline, CDR1 is LNHDA and CDR2 is SQIVND (reference sequence). The CDR3 loop is CASRRDRTNSPLHF. The CDR3, as DNA: TGTGCCAGTAGGAGGGACAGAACTAATTCACCCCTCCACTTT.

The chain joins TRBV29-1 to TRBJ2-7; possible D gene TRBD1, 5 bases. From germline, CDR1 is SQVTM and CDR2 ANQGSEA. The germline V and J ends were trimmed by 8 bases and 1 base, with 15 bases remaining between them. There are 13 residues in the CDR3. CDR3 loop: CSIRLSGSYEQYF. The CDR3 bases are TGCAGCATTCGCCTCTCAGGGTCCTACGAGCAGTACTTC.

V and J are TRBV27 and TRBJ2-7; TRBD2 is a possible D gene (6 bases). The CDR3 totals 14 residues. V was cut by 2 bases and J by 0 bases, with 8 bases left in between. Germline loops: CDR1 MNHEY, CDR2 SMNVEV (reference sequence). The CDR3 loop reads CASSLTRGSYEQYF. For the CDR3, the DNA is TGTGCCAGCAGTTTAACGCGGGGCTCCTACGAGCAGTACTTC.

The chain employs TRBV19 and TRBJ1-2; D remains unclear. CDR1 is LNHDA, CDR2 SQIVND, per germline (reference sequence). V was pared by 3 bases and J by 5 bases, with 19 bases between. This CDR3 comprises 16 residues. CDR3 region: CASSILGRTDKYGYTF. In DNA, the CDR3 is TGTGCCAGTAGTATTTTGGGCCGGACGGATAAATATGGCTACACCTTC.

The chain combines TRBV6-5 with TRBJ1-1, with D unresolved. Germline V gene data show CDR1 as MNHEY and CDR2 as SVGAGI. The CDR3 has 15 amino acids. Trimming removed 8 bases from V and 1 base from J, with 17 bases in between. The CDR3 coding sequence is TGTGCCAGCCTAGACCCACCGGGAACGAACACTGAAGCTTTCTTT. Protein: CASLDPPGTNTEAFF.

Only one count was recorded for this clone. The chain is built from TRBV19 and TRBJ2-7; a possible D gene is TRBD1 (5 bases). Trimming took off 7 bases at V and 6 bases at J, with 25 bases between the two ends. This CDR3 is built from 16 residues. Germline V gene lookup returns CDR1 LNHDA and CDR2 SQIVND (reference sequence). CDR3 DNA sequence: TGTGCCAGTACTGAAGGTGTTACGGTGGGGCTCCGCGAGCAGTACTTC. Amino acids: CASTEGVTVGLREQYF.

The genes are TRBV3-1 (or the pseudogene TRBV3-2) and TRBJ2-1; 7 bases line up with TRBD2. CDR1 is LGHDT, CDR2 YNNKEL, per germline (reference sequence). V dropped 4 bases and J dropped 7; count of bases not matched to a gene: 7. The CDR3 covers 14 residues. CDR3 in DNA: TGTGCCAGCAGCCCTGGACTAGTTTCTAATGAGCAGTTCTTC. It translates to CASSPGLVSNEQFF.

The chain links TRBV6-1 to TRBJ1-3; no reliable D call. Deletions cut 2 bases from V and 2 bases from J, with 16 bases between. The germline V gene has CDR1 MNHNS and CDR2 SASEGT. The CDR3 is made up of 17 amino acids. CDR3 amino acids: CASSESGPIHTGNTIYF. The CDR3 bases are TGTGCCAGCAGTGAATCTGGGCCTATCCACACTGGAAACACCATATATTTT.

The chain has TRBV7-2 and TRBJ2-2; D perhaps matches TRBD2 (6 bases). V was pared by 5 bases and J by 4 bases, with 14 bases between. Per germline, CDR1 SGHTA and CDR2 FQGNSA. The CDR3 is 15 amino acids. The CDR3 region has the DNA TGTGCCAGCAGCCCCGCCGGGACTGCCACCGGGGAGCTGTTTTTT. Residues: CASSPAGTATGELFF.

The V and J genes are TRBV13 and TRBJ1-1; TRBD1 is a possible D gene (5 bases). This CDR3 region has 14 residues. Germline CDR1 reads PRHDT; CDR2 reads FYEKMQ (reference sequence). V gave up 1 base and J gave up 1 base, with 7 bases separating them. The CDR3 DNA follows: TGTGCCAGCAGCTTAGTGGGGGGGAACACTGAAGCTTTCTTT. Residues: CASSLVGGNTEAFF.

The rearrangement joins TRBV28 to TRBJ1-3; D unclear. Deletions cut 5 bases from V and 0 bases from J, with 14 bases between. Germline assignment: CDR1 MDHEN and CDR2 SYDVKM. The CDR3 extends over 16 amino acids. CDR3 loop: CASSPPSSRSGNTIYF. The CDR3 bases are TGTGCCAGCAGTCCACCCAGCAGCCGCTCTGGAAACACCATATATTTT. The variable domain in full, with the rest retrieved from reference TRBV28 and TRBJ1-3, is DVKVTQSSRYLVKRTGEKVFLECVQDMDHENMFWYRQDPGLGLRLIYFSYDVKMKEKGDIPEGYSVSREKKERFSLILESASTNQTSMYLCASSPPSSRSGNTIYFGEGSWLTVV.

The V and J genes are TRBV7-2 and TRBJ2-7; 7 bases are shared with TRBD2. This CDR3 spans 15 amino acids. Germline trimming cut 4 bases from V and 3 bases from J; bases unmatched to any gene: 9. Germline CDR1 SGHTA, CDR2 FQGNSA. Here the CDR3 DNA reads TGTGCCAGCAGCTCTAGCGGCGGGGGAATCTACGAGCAGTACTTC. Protein sequence: CASSSSGGGIYEQYF.

The genes are TRBV9 and TRBJ2-1; TRBD2 matches 8 bases. The V gene end was trimmed by 3 bases and the J gene end by 3 bases; junction bases not matched to a gene: 5. CDR1 is SGDLS, CDR2 YYNGEE, per germline. The CDR3 totals 15 residues. The CDR3 DNA sequence: TGTGCCAGCAGCGCTGGTAGCGGGATCTACAATGAGCAGTTCTTC. Encoded protein: CASSAGSGIYNEQFF.

V usage is TRBV7-2 and J usage is TRBJ1-2; tentative D call: TRBD1 (6 bases). Germline V gene data show CDR1 as SGHTA and CDR2 as FQGNSA. Trimming left V 5 bases short and J 4 bases short, with 20 bases between. There are 16 residues in the CDR3. This chain's CDR3 is CASSPEGQRPSYGYTF. The CDR3 region has the DNA TGTGCCAGCAGCCCCGAAGGACAGCGTCCGTCCTATGGCTACACCTTC. Full variable domain (remainder filled in from reference TRBV7-2 and TRBJ1-2): GAGVSQSPSNKVTEKGKDVELRCDPISGHTALYWYRQSLGQGLEFLIYFQGNSAPDKSGLPSDRFSAERTGGSVSTLTIQRTQQEDSAVYLCASSPEGQRPSYGYTFGSGTRLTVV.

This chain joins TRBV30 and TRBJ2-1; no clear D gene. Germline V gene lookup returns CDR1 GTSNPN and CDR2 SVGIG (reference sequence). The CDR3 loop spans 12 amino acids. Trimming took 2 bases from V and 8 from J, leaving 10 bases between them. The CDR3 region has the DNA TGTGCCTGGAGTCCCCCGGGCTATGAGCAGTTCTTC. Translating it yields CAWSPPGYEQFF.

The chain has TRBV5-4 and TRBJ1-1; D may be TRBD1 (5 bases). Germline CDR1 SGHNT, CDR2 YYREEE (reference sequence). V lost 1 base to trimming and J lost 2 bases, with 15 bases between them. This CDR3 spans 16 amino acids. Here the CDR3 DNA reads TGTGCCAGCAGCTTGTATGTGGGGGGAGGAAACACTGAAGCTTTCTTT. Translating it yields CASSLYVGGGNTEAFF.

The chain couples TRBV27 to TRBJ2-7, with a tentative D call TRBD1 (6 bases). The CDR3 has 12 amino acids. V lost 2 bases, J lost 10 bases, and 12 bases lay in between. Germline-derived CDR1 and CDR2 are MNHEY and SMNVEV (reference sequence). The CDR3 is CASSLNRQVQYF. The DNA of the CDR3 is TGTGCCAGCAGTTTAAATAGACAGGTCCAGTACTTC.